This TCR beta chain was captured by sequencing in a study of vaccination and CD4 T cells after COVID-19. The V end lost 11 bases, the J end lost 1 base, and 17 bases lay between the germline ends. This CDR3 is 15 amino acids long. Germline V CDR1 and CDR2: ENHRY, SYGVKD. Sequencing of cultured CD4+ T cell DNA used the Oncomine TCR Beta short-read assay. TCRdb redid the calling of the PCR reads with MiXCR, one entry per CDR3 protein. The sample shows some 18,000 distinct CDR3 sequences, 78% of them seen only once. This clonotype was seen a single time. The antigen is unknown. Treatment of the sample: roughly 10-day PBMC culture with coronavirus spike peptide pools or control peptides (ViraFEST assay). Using peptide pools, antigen-specific T cells were expanded in ViraFEST before TCRs were sequenced.

Sequences were derived from CD4+ T cells from blood, cultured in vitro, sampled after SARS-CoV-2 vaccination. The sequence was obtained from a human donor who received a COVID-19 vaccine. The V call is TRBV10-3, the J call TRBJ2-2; D might be TRBD1 (5 bases). CDR3 coding DNA: TGTGCCCCTTGGGTCAGGGCAGGGAACACCGGGGAGCTGTTTTTT. It yields the protein CAPWVRAGNTGELFF.